The sample holds a few counts of the clone carrying this TCR beta chain. What it recognizes is unknown. Though probably carrying unrecorded immune exposures, donors were nominally healthy at sampling. This CDR3 contains 16 residues. Trimming cost V 5 bases and J 4 bases; bases outside gene matches: 6. Per germline, CDR1 SEHNR and CDR2 FQNEAQ (reference sequence). These data are taken from a study of cytomegalovirus exposure and HLA in healthy donors. The overall study: Most donors, 81% of some 400 genotyped, fell in the Caucasian-associated ancestry cluster. The study's findings and limits: Likely technical artifact: a cluster of highly shared sequence variants.

The PCR employed 60 Vbeta primers together with 13 Jbeta primers. Assay used: immunoSEQ multiplex PCR; TCRdb lists only in-frame clones, some missing. This table has some 170,000 clones, 70% to 75% appearing once. The V call is TRBV7-9, the J call TRBJ2-3; 13 positions agree with TRBD2. The TCR sequence derives from a man between 18 and 35 years old in good health and CMV-seropositive. The source material was PBMCs. For the CDR3, the DNA is TGTGCCAGCAGCCCAGGGACTAGCGGGGACTCAGATACGCAGTATTTT. Encoded protein: CASSPGTSGDSDTQYF.